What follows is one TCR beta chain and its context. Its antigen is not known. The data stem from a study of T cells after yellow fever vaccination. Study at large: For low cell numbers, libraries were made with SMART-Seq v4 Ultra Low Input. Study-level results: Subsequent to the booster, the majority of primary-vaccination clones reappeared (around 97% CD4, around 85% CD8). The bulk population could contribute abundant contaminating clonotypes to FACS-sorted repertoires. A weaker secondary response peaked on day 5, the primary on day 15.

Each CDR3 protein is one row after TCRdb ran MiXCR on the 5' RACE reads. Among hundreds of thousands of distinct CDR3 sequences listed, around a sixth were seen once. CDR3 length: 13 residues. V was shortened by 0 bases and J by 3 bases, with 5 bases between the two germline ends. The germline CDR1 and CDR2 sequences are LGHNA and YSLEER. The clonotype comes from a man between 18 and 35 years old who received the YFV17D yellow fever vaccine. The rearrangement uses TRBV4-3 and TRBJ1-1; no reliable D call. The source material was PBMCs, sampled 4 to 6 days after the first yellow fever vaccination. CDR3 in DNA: TGCGCCAGCAGCCAAGAGCCCTACACTGAAGCTTTCTTT. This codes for CASSQEPYTEAFF.